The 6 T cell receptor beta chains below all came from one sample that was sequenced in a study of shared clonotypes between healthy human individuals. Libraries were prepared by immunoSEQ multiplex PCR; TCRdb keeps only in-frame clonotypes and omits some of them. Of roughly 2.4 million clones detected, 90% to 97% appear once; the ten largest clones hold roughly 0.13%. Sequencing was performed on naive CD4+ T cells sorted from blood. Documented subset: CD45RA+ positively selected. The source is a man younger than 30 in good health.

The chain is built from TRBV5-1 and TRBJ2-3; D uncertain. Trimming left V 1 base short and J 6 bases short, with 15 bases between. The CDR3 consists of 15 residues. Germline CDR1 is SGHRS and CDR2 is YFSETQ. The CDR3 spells CASSLLDSVTDTQYF. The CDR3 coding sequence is TGCGCCAGCAGCTTGTTAGATTCTGTAACGGATACGCAGTATTTT.

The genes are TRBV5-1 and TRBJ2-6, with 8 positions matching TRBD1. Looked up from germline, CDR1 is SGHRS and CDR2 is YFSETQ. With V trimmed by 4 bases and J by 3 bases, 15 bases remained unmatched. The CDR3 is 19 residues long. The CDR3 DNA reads TGCGCCAGCAGCCCTAGGACAGGGAATTTTGCGGATGGGGCCAACGTCCTGACTTTC. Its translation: CASSPRTGNFADGANVLTF.

The CDR3 sequence is CASSPRGGGEKLFF. CDR3 sequence (DNA): TGTGCCAGCTCACCGCGGGGTGGCGGTGAAAAACTGTTTTTT. The V call is TRBV18, the J call TRBJ1-4; D remains unclear. Per the germline V gene, CDR1 is KGHSH and CDR2 is LQKENI. This CDR3 spans 14 amino acids. The V and J ends lost 3 bases and 7 bases respectively, with 12 bases between them.

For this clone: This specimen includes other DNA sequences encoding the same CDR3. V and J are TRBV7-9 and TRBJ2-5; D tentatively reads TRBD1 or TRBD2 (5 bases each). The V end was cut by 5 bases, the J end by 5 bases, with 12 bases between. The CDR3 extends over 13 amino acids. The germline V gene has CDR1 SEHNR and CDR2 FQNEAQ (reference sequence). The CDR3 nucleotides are TGTGCCAGCAGCCCGGGGACCGGCGAGACCCAGTACTTC. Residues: CASSPGTGETQYF.

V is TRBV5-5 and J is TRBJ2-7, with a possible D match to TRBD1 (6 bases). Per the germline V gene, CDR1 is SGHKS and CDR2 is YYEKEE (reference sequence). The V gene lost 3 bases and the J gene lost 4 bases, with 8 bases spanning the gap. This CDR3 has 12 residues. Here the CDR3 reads CASSSQGYEQYF. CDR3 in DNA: TGTGCCAGCAGCTCACAGGGATACGAGCAGTACTTC.

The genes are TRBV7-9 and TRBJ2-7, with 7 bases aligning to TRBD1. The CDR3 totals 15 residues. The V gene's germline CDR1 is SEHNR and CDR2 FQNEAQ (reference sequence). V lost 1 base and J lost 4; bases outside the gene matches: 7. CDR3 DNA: TGTGCCAGCAGCTTAGGGACAGGAAACCCATACGAGCAGTACTTC. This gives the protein CASSLGTGNPYEQYF.